The 14 T cell receptor beta chains in this list originate from one sample, sequenced in a study of T cell clonotyping in hematopoietic cell transplantation. Assay used: immunoSEQ multiplex PCR; TCRdb lists only in-frame clones, some missing. The sample has some 2,000 clones, under 95% seen once; the top ten hold around 8%. This specimen was PBMCs, taken at the time of graft-versus-host disease after allogeneic stem cell transplant. Source of these receptors: a male patient aged 18-29 years who had an allogeneic stem cell transplant from a related donor, so the T cells may come from the graft donor. Some clones in this sample may be carry-over from other donors' samples.

CDR3 in amino acids: CASSRGDTEAFF. DNA of the CDR3: TGTGCCAGCAGCAGAGGGGACACTGAAGCTTTCTTT. The rearrangement joins TRBV7-9 to TRBJ1-1; tentative D call: TRBD1 (5 bases). This CDR3 region has 12 residues. The V gene lost 5 bases and the J gene lost 3 bases, with 7 bases spanning the gap. Germline-derived CDR1 and CDR2 are SEHNR and FQNEAQ (reference sequence).

The chain is built from TRBV5-4 and TRBJ2-3; TRBD2 agrees at 11 bases. The germline V gene has CDR1 SGHNT and CDR2 YYREEE (reference sequence). Unmatched junction bases numbered 11, after V lost 0 bases and J lost 5 bases. CDR3 length: 18 amino acids. The CDR3 reads CASSLAVAGGPGVDTQYF. CDR3 DNA: TGTGCCAGCAGCTTGGCGGTAGCGGGAGGGCCTGGAGTAGATACGCAGTATTTT.

The genes are TRBV11-3 and TRBJ2-7; D may be TRBD1 (5 bases). The germline V and J ends were trimmed by 2 bases and 1 base, with 6 bases remaining between them. The CDR3 is 13 residues long. CDR1 is SGHNT, CDR2 YENEEA, per germline. CDR3 protein: CASSLQGSYEQYV. CDR3 nucleotide sequence: TGTGCCAGCAGCTTACAGGGATCCTACGAGCAGTACGTC.

The chain couples TRBV4-3 to TRBJ1-2; D is possibly TRBD1 (5 bases). V was shortened by 3 bases and J by 8 bases, with 10 bases between the two germline ends. Germline V gene data show CDR1 as LGHNA and CDR2 as YSLEER. The length of the CDR3 is 12 residues. DNA for the CDR3: TGCGCCAGCAGCCACCCCGGGGGGGGCTACACCTTC. This codes for CASSHPGGGYTF.

This chain uses TRBV19 with TRBJ2-3, with a possible D match to TRBD2 (6 bases). V dropped 7 bases and J dropped 13 bases, with 21 bases sitting between them. Germline V gives CDR1 LNHDA, CDR2 SQIVND (reference sequence). This CDR3 contains 13 residues. This CDR3 reads CASTSASGLEKYF. DNA of the CDR3: TGTGCCAGTACGTCGGCAAGCGGGCTTGAGAAGTATTTT.

V and J are TRBV2 and TRBJ1-1, with a tentative D call TRBD1 (5 bases). V was trimmed by 6 bases and J by 1 base, leaving 9 bases between them. CDR3 length equals 13 residues. Per the germline V gene, CDR1 is SNHLY and CDR2 is FYNNEI. The CDR3 region is CASRRDGNTEAFF. CDR3 bases: TGTGCCAGCAGGCGGGACGGGAACACTGAAGCTTTCTTT.

Here the CDR3 DNA reads TGTGCCAGCAGCGAGGGCAGCCATTACGAGCAGTACGTC. It yields the protein CASSEGSHYEQYV. V gene TRBV28 combines with J gene TRBJ2-7, with D perhaps matching TRBD2 (5 bases). CDR1 is MDHEN and CDR2 is SYDVKM in the germline V gene. V was cut by 6 bases and J by 4 bases, with 13 bases left in between. The CDR3 spans 13 residues.

J is TRBJ1-2 and V is TRBV5-1, with 7 bases aligning to TRBD1. The CDR3 sequence is 13 residues long. V trimming: 2 bases; J trimming: 6 bases; junction bases outside the gene matches: 4. Germline lookup yields CDR1 SGHRS and CDR2 YFSETQ. CDR3 sequence (DNA): TGCGCCAGCAGCTTTGGCAGGGGGAATGGCTACACCTTC. Its protein is CASSFGRGNGYTF.

This chain connects TRBV11-2 to TRBJ2-7, with TRBD1 matching 9 bases. The CDR3 consists of 17 residues. Unmatched junction bases numbered 9, after V lost 0 bases and J lost 3 bases. CDR1 SGHAT and CDR2 FQNNGV come from the germline V gene. Here the CDR3 reads CASSLEGTGFIDYEQYV. The CDR3 DNA is TGTGCCAGCAGCTTAGAGGGGACAGGGTTCATCGACTACGAGCAGTACGTC.

V gene TRBV7-2 combines with J gene TRBJ2-3; a possible D gene is TRBD1 (5 bases). Per the germline V gene, CDR1 is SGHTA and CDR2 is FQGNSA. The CDR3 has 13 residues. The V end was cut by 5 bases, the J end by 14 bases, with 20 bases between. The CDR3 DNA sequence: TGTGCCAGCAGCCCGGACCGACAGACGCATCCGTATTTT. This gives the protein CASSPDRQTHPYF.

V usage is TRBV5-6 and J usage is TRBJ1-5; D may be TRBD1 (6 bases). V was cut by 1 base and J by 7 bases, with 15 bases left in between. Germline V gene lookup returns CDR1 SGHDT and CDR2 YYEEEE. The CDR3 has 15 residues. The CDR3 nucleotides are TGTGCCAGCAGCTTGAGTGGGCAGGGGTGGCAGCCCCAGCATTTT. Its translation is CASSLSGQGWQPQHF.

The chain is built from TRBV19 and TRBJ1-3; no clear D. The germline gives CDR1 LNHDA, CDR2 SQIVND (reference sequence). CDR3 length: 15 amino acids. Between the trimmed V and J ends, which lost 6 bases and 2 bases, there was a span of 14 bases. CDR3 in DNA: TGTGCCAGTAGAGTTCGGGGTGGCGCTGGAAACACCATATATTTT. Its translation is CASRVRGGAGNTIYF.

The J gene is TRBJ2-7, the V gene TRBV11-2, with D perhaps TRBD1 (6 bases). The germline V gene has CDR1 SGHAT and CDR2 FQNNGV. CDR3 length equals 14 residues. Trimming left V 3 bases short and J 2 bases short, with 11 bases between. The CDR3 DNA reads TGTGCCAGCAGCTTGGGGGCAGGGGCCTACGAGCAGTACGTC. Protein product: CASSLGAGAYEQYV.

This sequence joins TRBV5-1 and TRBJ2-3; D unresolved. The V end was cut by 5 bases, the J end by 4 bases, with 11 bases between. This CDR3 comprises 13 residues. Germline V gene sequence: CDR1 SGHRS, CDR2 YFSETQ. The CDR3 reads CASRAFGSDTQYF. The CDR3 DNA reads TGCGCCAGCAGGGCCTTCGGTTCAGATACGCAGTATTTT.